This T cell receptor (beta chain) was profiled in a study of T cell responses to AZD1222 COVID-19 vaccine. The data were produced by immunoSEQ multiplex PCR, yet TCRdb's version contains in-frame clones alone and is incomplete. The table has approximately 180,000 clones, 87% seen once. Trimming pared 3 bases from V and 3 bases from J, leaving 11 bases between. CDR3 size: 15 residues. Germline V gene lookup returns CDR1 KGHDR and CDR2 SFDVKD. Study-wide points: Scientists sampled the repertoires only once the peak T cell response had passed.

As concerns this clone: The antigen is not known.

V gene TRBV24-1 combines with J gene TRBJ2-1; D is undetermined. The sample consisted of peripheral blood, taken on day 0 of AZD1222 vaccination. The origin of this receptor is an adult in good health. In DNA, the CDR3 is TGTGCCACCAGTGATGCTTCGGCCTACTACAATGAGCAGTTCTTC. Its protein product is CATSDASAYYNEQFF.